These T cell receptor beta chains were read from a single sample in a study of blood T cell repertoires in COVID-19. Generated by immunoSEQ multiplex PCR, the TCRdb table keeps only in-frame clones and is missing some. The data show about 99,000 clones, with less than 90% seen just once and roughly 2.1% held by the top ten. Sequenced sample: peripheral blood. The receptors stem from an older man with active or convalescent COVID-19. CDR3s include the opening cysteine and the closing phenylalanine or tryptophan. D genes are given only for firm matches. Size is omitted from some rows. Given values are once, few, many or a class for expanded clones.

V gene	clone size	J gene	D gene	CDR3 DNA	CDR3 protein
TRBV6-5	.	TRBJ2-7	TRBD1	TGTGCCAGCAGTCCGGGACAGGGGCTCTACGAGCAGTACTTC	CASSPGQGLYEQYF
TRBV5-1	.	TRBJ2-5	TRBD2	TGCGCCAGCAGCTTGGGTTTAGCGGGGGGCTTCTACCAAGAGACCCAGTACTTC	CASSLGLAGGFYQETQYF
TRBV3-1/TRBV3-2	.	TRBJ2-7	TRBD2	TGTGCCAGCAGCCATGGTGGACTAGCGGCTACCTACGAGCAGTACTTC	CASSHGGLAATYEQYF
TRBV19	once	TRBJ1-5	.	TGTGCCAGTACGAGAGAGGTTTTCGGCAATCAGCCCCAGCATTTT	CASTREVFGNQPQHF
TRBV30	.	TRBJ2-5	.	TGTGCCTGGAGTGTACGGGAGACCCAGTACTTC	CAWSVRETQYF
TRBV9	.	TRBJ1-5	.	TGTGCCAGCAGCGTGGGGGCAACTGACTATCAGCCCCAGCATTTT	CASSVGATDYQPQHF
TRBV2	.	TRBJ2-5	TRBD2	TGTGCCAGCAGAGTCGGGACTAGCGGACAAGAGACCCAGTACTTC	CASRVGTSGQETQYF
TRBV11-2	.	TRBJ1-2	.	TGTGCCAGCAGCTTCGGACTGATTAACTATGGCTACACCTTC	CASSFGLINYGYTF
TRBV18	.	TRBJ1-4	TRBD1	TGTGCCAGCTCACCCGACAGGGAACAAAAACTGTTTTTT	CASSPDREQKLFF
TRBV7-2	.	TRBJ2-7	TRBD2	TGTGCCAGCAGCTTAGAGGGACTAGCGGGGGTTCTGTCTTACGAGCAGTACTTC	CASSLEGLAGVLSYEQYF
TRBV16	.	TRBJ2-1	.	TGTGCCAGCAGTCCTAAAAGCTCCTACAATGAGCAGTTCTTC	CASSPKSSYNEQFF
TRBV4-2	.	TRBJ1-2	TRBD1	TGTGCCAGCAGCCTAGACAGGGAGGGGGGCCTTGGCTACACCTTC	CASSLDREGGLGYTF
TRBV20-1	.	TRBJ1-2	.	TGCAGTGCTAGTTCTCCTAACTATGGCTACACCTTC	CSASSPNYGYTF
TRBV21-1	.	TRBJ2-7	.	TGTGCCAGCACCTTCACAGGGGCCCGGTCCTACGAGCAGTACTTC	CASTFTGARSYEQYF
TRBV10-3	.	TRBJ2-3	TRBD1	TGTGCCATCAGAGGGACAGCTACTAGCACAGATACGCAGTATTTT	CAIRGTATSTDTQYF
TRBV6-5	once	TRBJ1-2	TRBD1	TGTGCCAGCAGAGAGGGGGCGCCCAACTATGGCTACACCTTC	CASREGAPNYGYTF
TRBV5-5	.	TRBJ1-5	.	TGTGCCAGCAGCTTGGAACCGGCAGGGGTAGGGTGGGACAATCAGCCCCAGCATTTT	CASSLEPAGVGWDNQPQHF
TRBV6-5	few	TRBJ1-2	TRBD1	TGTGCCAGCAGAACTGCCGGGACAGGGGACTATGGCTACACCTTC	CASRTAGTGDYGYTF
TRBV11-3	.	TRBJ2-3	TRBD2	TGTGCCAGCAGCTTGGGACTAGCGGACACAGATACGCAGTATTTT	CASSLGLADTDTQYF
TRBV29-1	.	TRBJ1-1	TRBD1	TGCAGCGTAAGACAGGGTCCTGGAGCTTTCTTT	CSVRQGPGAFF
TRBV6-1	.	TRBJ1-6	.	TGTGCCAGCAGTGAGTTTGGCGCCGTATCGGGATCACCCCTCCACTTT	CASSEFGAVSGSPLHF
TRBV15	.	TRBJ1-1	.	TGTGCCACAGGGGGGGTAGATGACACTGAAGCTTTCTTT	CATGGVDDTEAFF
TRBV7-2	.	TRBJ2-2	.	TGTGCCAGCAGAGGGGGACCGAACACCGGGGAGCTGTTTTTT	CASRGGPNTGELFF
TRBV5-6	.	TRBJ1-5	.	TGTGCCAGCAGTATACAGGGAGGGAGCAATCAGCCCCAGCATTTT	CASSIQGGSNQPQHF
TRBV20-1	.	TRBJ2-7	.	TGCAGTGCGGTGGGCTCTGAGCAGTACTTC	CSAVGSEQYF
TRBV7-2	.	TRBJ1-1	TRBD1	TGTGCCAGCAGCTTGGGACAGGGGGCTGGTGAAGCTTTCTTT	CASSLGQGAGEAFF
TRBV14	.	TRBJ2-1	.	TGTGCCAGCAGCCAAGACAGCTACAATGAGCAGTTCTTC	CASSQDSYNEQFF
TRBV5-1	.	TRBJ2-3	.	TGCGCCAGCAGCTTGATGGGGAGGCTGCCCACAGATACGCAGTATTTT	CASSLMGRLPTDTQYF
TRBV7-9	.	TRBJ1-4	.	TGTGCCAGCAGCATGCGGGGGGCCGAAAAACTGTTTTTT	CASSMRGAEKLFF
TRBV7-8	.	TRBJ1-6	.	TGTGCCAGCAGCTTCCTCAGGGATTCACCCCTCCACTTT	CASSFLRDSPLHF
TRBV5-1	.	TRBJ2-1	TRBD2	TGCGCCAGCAGCCCCACCGGACTAGCGGGGTATTCCTCCTACAATGAGCAGTTCTTC	CASSPTGLAGYSSYNEQFF
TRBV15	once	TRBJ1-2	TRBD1	TGTGCCACCAGCAGAGACTGGGGACAGGTTGGCTACACCTTC	CATSRDWGQVGYTF
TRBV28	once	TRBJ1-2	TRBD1	TGTGCCAGCAGGGGGGACAGGGGGCTAGGGTATGGCTACACCTTC	CASRGDRGLGYGYTF
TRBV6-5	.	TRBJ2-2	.	TGTGCCAGCAGACGAACCGGGGGCACCGGGGAGCTGTTTTTT	CASRRTGGTGELFF
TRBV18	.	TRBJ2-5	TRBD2	TGTGCCAGCTCACTGGGACTATACCAAGAGACCCAGTACTTC	CASSLGLYQETQYF
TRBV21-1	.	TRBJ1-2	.	TGTGCCAGCAGCCTCAACAGGGGTACTAACTATGGCTACACCTTC	CASSLNRGTNYGYTF
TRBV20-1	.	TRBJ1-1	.	TGCAGGGAGGTGAACACTGAAGCTTTCTTT	CREVNTEAFF
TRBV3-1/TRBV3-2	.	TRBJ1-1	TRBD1	TGTGCCAGCAGCCATAGACAGGGGGCGAGGTACACTGAAGCTTTCTTT	CASSHRQGARYTEAFF
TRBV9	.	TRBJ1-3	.	TGTGCCAGCACCCACGGTGAGGGCTCTGGAAACACCATATATTTT	CASTHGEGSGNTIYF
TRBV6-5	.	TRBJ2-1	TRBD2	TGTGCCACTCGACTAGCGGGGGGGCCTAATGAGCAGTTCTTC	CATRLAGGPNEQFF
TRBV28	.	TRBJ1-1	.	TGTGCCAGCAGTTTTTATCCGATGGCGGGAGCTTTCTTT	CASSFYPMAGAFF
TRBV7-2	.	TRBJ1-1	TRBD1	TGTGCCAGCAGCTTAGGGGTCAGGGGGGTCACTGAAGCTTTCTTT	CASSLGVRGVTEAFF
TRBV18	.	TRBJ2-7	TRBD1	TGTGCCAGCTCTCCCGGACAGGGGGCATCCTACGAGCAGTACTTC	CASSPGQGASYEQYF
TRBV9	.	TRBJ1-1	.	TGTGCCAGCAGCGCCCCGTCAGGGCTGAACACTGAAGCTTTCTTT	CASSAPSGLNTEAFF
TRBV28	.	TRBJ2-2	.	TGTGCCAGCAGGGACCTCAGGGGCCTAACGAACACCGGGGAGCTGTTTTTT	CASRDLRGLTNTGELFF